The next 17 T cell receptor beta chains were all read from a single sample in a study of spatial heterogeneity in lung cancer. Noted time point: sample taken at primary tumor resection. Whole RNA, which was extracted from tumor, nontumor lung tissue or frozen PBMC, was sequenced without any cell sorting. TCRdb processed the 5' RACE reads anew with MiXCR; each CDR3 protein has one entry. The sample yields a few thousand distinct CDR3 sequences, roughly 30% seen once. The sequenced sample was PBMCs, obtained at surgery. All receptors derive from a male donor with early-stage non-small cell lung cancer.

This clonotype is categorized as medium-sized (0.01 to 0.1%). The CDR3 reads CASTPFFQGNEQFF. The DNA for the CDR3 is TGTGCCAGCACCCCTTTTTTCCAGGGAAATGAGCAGTTCTTC. The chain links TRBV27 to TRBJ2-1; weak D call: TRBD1 (5 bases). The CDR3 covers 14 residues. The germline V and J ends were trimmed by 7 bases and 7 bases, with 17 bases remaining between them. Germline V gene sequence: CDR1 MNHEY, CDR2 SMNVEV (reference sequence).

This clonotype is hyperexpanded (1% or more) within its sample. This chain links TRBV29-1 with TRBJ1-2, with a possible D match to TRBD1 (5 bases). The germline CDR1 and CDR2 sequences are SQVTM and ANQGSEA. This CDR3 region has 15 residues. V was shortened by 0 bases and J by 3 bases, with 14 bases between the two germline ends. This CDR3 is CSVEDLQGVYYGYTF. The CDR3 DNA reads TGCAGCGTTGAAGATCTGCAGGGCGTTTACTATGGCTACACCTTC.

In this sample, this clonotype turned up a few times. The genes are TRBV20-1 and TRBJ2-1; no clear D. The CDR3 is 12 residues long. Trimming shortened V by 5 bases and J by 7 bases, and 12 bases separated the two germline ends. CDR1 is DFQATT and CDR2 is SNEGSKA in the germline V gene (reference sequence). The chain's CDR3 is CSASRASNEQFF. In nucleotides, the CDR3 is TGCAGTGCTTCCCGGGCCTCAAATGAGCAGTTCTTC.

This chain links TRBV3-1 with TRBJ2-5, with 13 nucleotides matching TRBD2. The junction had 6 bases not matched to a gene; V was cut back by 7 bases and J by 1 base. This CDR3 contains 16 residues. CDR1 is LGHDT and CDR2 is YNNKEL in the germline V gene (reference sequence). The CDR3 region has the DNA TGTGCCAGCATCCGGACTAGCGGGGGACCCCAAGAGACCCAGTACTTC. Translation gives CASIRTSGGPQETQYF.

This clonotype was seen ten or more times. The chain has TRBV3-1 and TRBJ2-1; a possible D gene is TRBD2 (6 bases). Germline V lookup: CDR1 LGHDT, CDR2 YNNKEL (reference sequence). The CDR3 runs 16 residues. The V gene lost 3 bases and the J gene lost 6 bases, with 18 bases spanning the gap. CDR3 protein: CASSHGGIGFGNEQFF. In nucleotides, the CDR3 is TGTGCCAGCAGCCACGGAGGGATAGGGTTTGGCAATGAGCAGTTCTTC.

This clonotype rates as medium-sized. The rearrangement uses TRBV5-6 and TRBJ1-3; D uncertain. The CDR3 has 17 amino acids. Germline V lookup: CDR1 SGHDT, CDR2 YYEEEE. Trimming removed 0 bases at V and 0 bases at J, with 13 bases between. This CDR3 reads CASSLVLKTRSGNTIYF. DNA of the CDR3: TGTGCCAGCAGCTTGGTCTTAAAGACCCGCTCTGGAAACACCATATATTTT.

The V and J genes are TRBV15 and TRBJ1-5; 9 positions match TRBD1. The V segment lost 0 bases and the J segment 3 bases; nucleotides outside the gene matches: 18. This CDR3 has 21 amino acids. Germline CDR1 reads LNHNV; CDR2 reads YYDKDF (reference sequence). The CDR3 region has the DNA TGTGCCACCAGCAGAGATTTGCGGGGACAGGGTGTAGGAGAGTCCAATCAGCCCCAGCATTTT. Translating gives CATSRDLRGQGVGESNQPQHF.

The chain carries TRBV20-1 and TRBJ2-3; D possibly corresponds to TRBD2 (5 bases). The CDR3 is 18 amino acids. The V end lost 0 bases, the J end lost 2 bases, and 21 bases lay between the germline ends. Germline CDR1 and CDR2: DFQATT and SNEGSKA (reference sequence). This chain's CDR3 is CSAREFLDLGSFTDTQYF. CDR3 nucleotide sequence: TGCAGTGCTAGAGAATTCCTAGACCTAGGGAGTTTCACAGATACGCAGTATTTT.

The chain uses TRBV5-1 and TRBJ2-6; tentative D call: TRBD2 (7 bases). Trimming removed 4 bases from V and 0 bases from J, with 17 bases in between. Germline assignment: CDR1 SGHRS and CDR2 YFSETQ. CDR3 length: 18 amino acids. This CDR3 reads CASSQRGAGSSGANVLTF. CDR3 DNA: TGCGCCAGCAGCCAACGGGGGGCAGGAAGCTCTGGGGCCAACGTCCTGACTTTC.

This clonotype was seen only once. The V and J genes are TRBV19 and TRBJ1-2; D ambiguous. Trimming stripped 3 bases from V and 8 bases from J, with 19 bases between. The CDR3 sequence is 15 residues long. Germline CDR1 is LNHDA and CDR2 is SQIVND (reference sequence). Here the CDR3 reads CASSIGLAPLRGYTF. Here the CDR3 DNA reads TGTGCCAGTAGTATCGGACTGGCACCGCTCAGGGGCTACACCTTC.

This clonotype was picked up a small number of times. J is TRBJ1-1 and V is TRBV27; 9 bases are a match to TRBD1. V lost 3 bases and J lost 4; bases outside the gene matches: 3. Germline V gene lookup returns CDR1 MNHEY and CDR2 SMNVEV (reference sequence). The CDR3 spans 14 residues. The CDR3 DNA is TGTGCCAGCAGTTTTTTGACAGGGGGCACTGAAGCTTTCTTT. This encodes CASSFLTGGTEAFF.

The chain couples TRBV6-6 to TRBJ2-1, with 7 bases that match TRBD2. Germline assignment: CDR1 MNHNY and CDR2 SVGAGI (reference sequence). The CDR3 spans 13 residues. V gave up 3 bases and J gave up 10 bases; unmatched junction bases: 6. In DNA form, the CDR3 reads TGTGCCAGCAGTTATGCGGGAGCCGGAGAGCAGTTCTTC. The encoded protein is CASSYAGAGEQFF.

This clonotype appeared many times. As DNA, the CDR3 is TGTGCCAGCAGTGTACTAGCGGGGGGTCTGGCTGAGCAGTTCTTC. Its protein is CASSVLAGGLAEQFF. The V gene is TRBV6-1, the J gene TRBJ2-1, with 12 bases that match TRBD2. This CDR3 contains 15 residues. Germline CDR1 is MNHNS and CDR2 is SASEGT. Germline trimming cut 4 bases from V and 9 bases from J; bases unmatched to any gene: 7.

This clonotype was counted at least ten times. V gene TRBV6-2 or TRBV6-3 combines with J gene TRBJ2-5; D is uncertain. The CDR3 runs 13 residues. CDR1 and CDR2 from the germline V gene are MNHEY and SVGEGT. Between the trimmed V and J ends, which lost 2 bases and 3 bases, there was a span of 7 bases. CDR3 nucleotides: TGTGCCAGCAGTTACAGTACAAAAGAGACCCAGTACTTC. Amino acid sequence: CASSYSTKETQYF.

This clonotype showed up just a few times. The V gene is TRBV14, the J gene TRBJ1-2; D may be TRBD1 (5 bases). The CDR3 totals 16 residues. V was clipped by 0 bases and J by 8 bases, with 19 bases between them. CDR1 is SGHDN, CDR2 FVKESK, per germline. The chain's CDR3 is CASSQDLAGSDRGYTF. The CDR3 DNA sequence: TGTGCCAGCAGCCAAGATCTTGCAGGGTCTGATCGCGGCTACACCTTC.

V gene TRBV15 combines with J gene TRBJ1-1, with D maybe TRBD1 (5 bases). CDR1 is LNHNV and CDR2 is YYDKDF in the germline V gene (reference sequence). Trimming left V 1 base short and J 6 bases short, with 9 bases between. The CDR3 has 13 residues. The DNA of the CDR3 is TGTGCCACCAGCAGAGTGAGGACATCTGAAGCTTTCTTT. This codes for CATSRVRTSEAFF. The full variable domain, in which reference TRBV15 and TRBJ1-1 provide the parts outside the CDR3, is DAMVIQNPRYQVTQFGKPVTLSCSQTLNHNVMYWYQQKSSQAPKLLFHYYDKDFNNEADTPDNFQSRRPNTSFCFLDIRSPGLGDTAMYLCATSRVRTSEAFFGQGTRLTVV.

This clonotype is categorized as medium-sized. The chain joins TRBV4-3 to TRBJ1-5; the D is unclear. The CDR3 has 15 residues. V lost 4 bases and J 6 bases, leaving 16 bases between the germline ends. Germline loops: CDR1 LGHNA, CDR2 YSLEER. CDR3 residues: CASSPYVGDTQPQHF. CDR3 bases: TGCGCCAGCAGCCCCTACGTTGGGGATACTCAGCCCCAGCATTTT.